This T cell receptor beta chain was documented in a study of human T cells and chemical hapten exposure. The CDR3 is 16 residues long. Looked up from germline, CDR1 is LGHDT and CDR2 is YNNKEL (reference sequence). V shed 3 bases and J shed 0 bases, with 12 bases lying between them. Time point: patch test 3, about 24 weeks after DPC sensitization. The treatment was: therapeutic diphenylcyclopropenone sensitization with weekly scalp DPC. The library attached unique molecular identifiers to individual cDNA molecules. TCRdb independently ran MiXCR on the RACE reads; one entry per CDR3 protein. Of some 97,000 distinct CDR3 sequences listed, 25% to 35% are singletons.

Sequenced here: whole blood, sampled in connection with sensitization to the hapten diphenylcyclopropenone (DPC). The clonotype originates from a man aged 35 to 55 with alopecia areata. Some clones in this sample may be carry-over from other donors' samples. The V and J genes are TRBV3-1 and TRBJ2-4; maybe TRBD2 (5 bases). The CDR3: CASSHWVATAKNIQYF. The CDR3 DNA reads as TGTGCCAGCAGCCACTGGGTAGCGACAGCCAAAAACATTCAGTACTTC. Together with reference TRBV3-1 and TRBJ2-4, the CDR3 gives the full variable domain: DTAVSQTPKYLVTQMGNDKSIKCEQNLGHDTMYWYKQDSKKFLKIMFSYNNKELIINETVPNRFSPKSPDKAHLNLHINSLELGDSAVYFCASSHWVATAKNIQYFGAGTRLSVL.